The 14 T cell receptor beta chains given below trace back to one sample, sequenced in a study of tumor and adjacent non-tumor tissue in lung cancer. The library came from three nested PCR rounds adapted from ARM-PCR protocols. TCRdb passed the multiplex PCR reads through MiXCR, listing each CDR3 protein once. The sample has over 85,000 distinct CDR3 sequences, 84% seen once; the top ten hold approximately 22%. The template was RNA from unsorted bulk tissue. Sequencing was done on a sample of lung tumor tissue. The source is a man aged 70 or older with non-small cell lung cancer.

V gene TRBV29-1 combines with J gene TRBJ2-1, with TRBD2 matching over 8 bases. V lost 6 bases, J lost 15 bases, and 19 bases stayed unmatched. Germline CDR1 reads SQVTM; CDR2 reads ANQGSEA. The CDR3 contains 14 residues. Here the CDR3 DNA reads TGCAGCGTCGGACTAGCTGGAGGCTACAATGAGTTGTTCTTC. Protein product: CSVGLAGGYNELFF.

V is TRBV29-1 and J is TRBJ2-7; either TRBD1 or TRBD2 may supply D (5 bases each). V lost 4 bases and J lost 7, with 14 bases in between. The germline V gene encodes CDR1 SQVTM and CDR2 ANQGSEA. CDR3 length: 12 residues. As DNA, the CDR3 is TGCAGCGTTGGTCCGAGGGGCCAGGAGCAGTACTTC. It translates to CSVGPRGQEQYF.

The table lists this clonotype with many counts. In DNA form, the CDR3 reads TGTGCCAGCTCACTCGAGGGACAGGTCCTAGACTACGAGCAGTACTTC. Its protein is CASSLEGQVLDYEQYF. V gene TRBV18 combines with J gene TRBJ2-7, with 8 bases identical to TRBD1. Germline V CDR1 and CDR2: KGHSH, LQKENI. The CDR3 runs 16 residues. The V and J ends lost 4 bases and 3 bases, in that order; junction bases with no gene match: 11.

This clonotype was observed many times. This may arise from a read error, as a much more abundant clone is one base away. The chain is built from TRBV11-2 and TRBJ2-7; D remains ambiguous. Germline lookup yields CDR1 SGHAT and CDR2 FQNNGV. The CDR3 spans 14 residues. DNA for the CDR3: TGTGCCAGCAGCTTAGTGACGTCCCTCTACGAGCAGTGCTTC. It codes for CASSLVTSLYEQCF.

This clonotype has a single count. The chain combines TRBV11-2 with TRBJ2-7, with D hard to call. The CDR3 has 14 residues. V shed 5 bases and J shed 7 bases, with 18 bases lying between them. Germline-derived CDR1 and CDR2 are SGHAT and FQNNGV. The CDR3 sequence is CASSGESISYEQYF. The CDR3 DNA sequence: TGTGCCAGCAGCGGAGAGAGCATAAGCTATGAGCAGTACTTC.

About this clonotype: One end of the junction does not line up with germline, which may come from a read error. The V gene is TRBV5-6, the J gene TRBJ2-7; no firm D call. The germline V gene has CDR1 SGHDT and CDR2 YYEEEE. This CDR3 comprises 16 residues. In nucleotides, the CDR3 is TGTGCCAGCAGCTCCGTTGTCCGGGTCAGGACCTACGATCAGTATTTC. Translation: CASSSVVRVRTYDQYF.

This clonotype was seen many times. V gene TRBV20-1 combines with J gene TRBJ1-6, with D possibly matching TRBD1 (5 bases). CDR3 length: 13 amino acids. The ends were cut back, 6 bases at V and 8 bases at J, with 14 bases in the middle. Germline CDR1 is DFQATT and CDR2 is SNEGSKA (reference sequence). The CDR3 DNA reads TGCAGTGCCGCACGGGGGGGTGATTCACCCCTCCACTTT. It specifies CSAARGGDSPLHF.

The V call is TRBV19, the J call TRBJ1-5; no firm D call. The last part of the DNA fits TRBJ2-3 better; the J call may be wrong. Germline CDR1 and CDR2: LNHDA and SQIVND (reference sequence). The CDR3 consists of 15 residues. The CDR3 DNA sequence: TGTGCCAGTAACATGAAGCTGGGTCTTAATCAGCCCCAGTATTTT. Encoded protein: CASNMKLGLNQPQYF.

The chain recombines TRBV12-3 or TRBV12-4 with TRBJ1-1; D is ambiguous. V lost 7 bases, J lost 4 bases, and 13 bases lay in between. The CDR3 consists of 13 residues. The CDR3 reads CASNLTIITEAFF. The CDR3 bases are TGTGCCAGCAATCTGACAATCATCACTGAAGCTTTCTTT.

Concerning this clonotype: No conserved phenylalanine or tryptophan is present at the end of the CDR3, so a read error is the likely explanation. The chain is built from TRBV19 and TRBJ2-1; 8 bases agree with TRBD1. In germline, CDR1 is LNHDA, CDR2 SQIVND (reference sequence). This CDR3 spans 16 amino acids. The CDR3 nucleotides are TGTACCAGTAGTCCAAGACAGGGGCTACTCTACAATGAGCAGTTCTCC. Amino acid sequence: CTSSPRQGLLYNEQFS.

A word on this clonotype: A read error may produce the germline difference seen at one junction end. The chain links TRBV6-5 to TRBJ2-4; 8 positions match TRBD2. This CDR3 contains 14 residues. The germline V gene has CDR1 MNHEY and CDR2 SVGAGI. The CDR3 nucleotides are TGTGCCAGCAATGACAGACTAGCGAGAAACATTCAATACTTC. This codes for CASNDRLARNIQYF.

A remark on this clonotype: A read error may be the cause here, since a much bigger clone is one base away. The CDR3 region has the DNA TGTGCCAGCATCACAGGGGGTTCCGGAAAGACCCAGCACTTC. Translated, it gives CASITGGSGKTQHF. V gene TRBV28 combines with J gene TRBJ2-5; 8 nucleotides agree with TRBD1. Germline values: CDR1 MDHEN, CDR2 SYDVKM. The CDR3 is made up of 14 amino acids.

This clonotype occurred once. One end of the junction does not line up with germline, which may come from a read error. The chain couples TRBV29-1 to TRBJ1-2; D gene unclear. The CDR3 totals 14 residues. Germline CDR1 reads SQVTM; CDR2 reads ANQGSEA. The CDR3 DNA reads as TGCAGTGCCGAGAGAGGGAAGACTAACTATGGATACACCTTC. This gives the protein CSAERGKTNYGYTF.

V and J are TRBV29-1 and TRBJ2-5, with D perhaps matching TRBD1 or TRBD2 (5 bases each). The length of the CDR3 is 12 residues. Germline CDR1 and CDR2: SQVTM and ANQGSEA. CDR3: CSDASGAETQYF. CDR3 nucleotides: TGCAGTGATGCGTCCGGGGCGGAGACCCAGTACTTC. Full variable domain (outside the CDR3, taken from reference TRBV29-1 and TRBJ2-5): SAVISQKPSRDICQRGTSLTIQCQVDSQVTMMFWYRQQPGQSLTLIATANQGSEATYESGFVIDKFPISRPNLTFSTLTVSNMSPEDSSIYLCSDASGAETQYFGPGTRLLVL.